The 3 T cell receptor beta chains reported below all come from one sample, sequenced in a study of CD8 T cells in Susac syndrome. Random hexamers were used to reverse transcribe roughly 0.45 to 1 ug of RNA. TCRdb re-derived calls from the immunoSEQ multiplex PCR reads in MiXCR, one entry per CDR3 protein. The data contain about 130,000 distinct CDR3 sequences, about 90% of them singletons. Input material: CD8+ T cells from PBMCs. These receptor sequences come from a human donor with multiple sclerosis.

This chain connects TRBV30 to TRBJ2-5, with 12 bases fitting TRBD2. After removal of 2 bases from V and 1 base from J, the junction contained 2 bases not matched to a gene. Per the germline V gene, CDR1 is GTSNPN and CDR2 is SVGIG (reference sequence). This CDR3 is built from 15 residues. CDR3 loop: CAWSPGLAGQETQYF. In DNA form, the CDR3 reads TGTGCCTGGAGTCCGGGACTAGCGGGCCAAGAGACCCAGTACTTC.

This chain connects TRBV29-1 to TRBJ2-1, with D unresolved. The germline gives CDR1 SQVTM, CDR2 ANQGSEA. V was cut by 6 bases and J by 5 bases, with 8 bases left in between. The CDR3 sequence is 11 residues long. The CDR3 sequence: CSVTPDNEQFF. The CDR3 nucleotides read TGCAGCGTCACACCGGACAATGAGCAGTTCTTC.

The chain has TRBV7-8 and TRBJ2-1; 8 bases align to TRBD2. This CDR3 region has 14 residues. Germline V gene data show CDR1 as SGHVS and CDR2 as FQNEAQ. The V segment lost 4 bases and the J segment 3 bases; nucleotides outside the gene matches: 2. The CDR3 coding sequence is TGTGCCAGCAGCTCTGGGACTAGCTACAATGAGCAGTTCTTC. It is translated as CASSSGTSYNEQFF.